This T cell receptor beta chain was sequenced during a study of T-cell memory formation after mild COVID-19. The CDR3 totals 15 residues. The V gene's germline CDR1 is SEHNR and CDR2 FQNEAQ (reference sequence). V gave up 4 bases and J gave up 2 bases, with 13 bases separating them. TCRdb used MiXCR to reprocess the 5' RACE reads, holding one entry per CDR3 protein. Altogether approximately 410,000 distinct CDR3 sequences are present, 23% being singletons, with the ten largest covering around 12%. The V gene is TRBV7-9, the J gene TRBJ2-3; D might be TRBD1 (6 bases). This clonotype was obtained from an adult woman who had mild COVID-19 (a few samples of this study predate the infection). Cell type and time point are not known. Material for sequencing was PBMCs or a T cell subset sorted from them (not recorded which). In DNA form, the CDR3 reads TGTGCCAGCAGCTCACAGGGCCCCATCACAGATACGCAGTATTTT. This encodes CASSSQGPITDTQYF. Based on the CDR3 plus reference TRBV7-9 and TRBJ2-3, the full variable domain is DTGVSQNPRHKITKRGQNVTFRCDPISEHNRLYWYRQTLGQGPEFLTYFQNEAQLEKSRLLSDRFSAERPKGSFSTLEIQRTEQGDSAMYLCASSSQGPITDTQYFGPGTRLTVL.